This T cell receptor (beta chain) was sequenced in a study of cytomegalovirus exposure and HLA in healthy donors. Study overall: Early release data held 75 million to 90 million unique TCRs from HLA-typed donors.

Study-level results: The authors excluded some V segments, including TRBV6-2 and TRBV6-3, as indistinguishable. Analysis performed later found roughly 17,000 TCR beta sequences associated with HLA alleles at 0.05 false discovery rate.

In regard to this clone: Its antigen remains unidentified.

V was shortened by 6 bases and J by 1 base, with 15 bases between the two germline ends. This CDR3 comprises 15 residues. Per the germline V gene, CDR1 is MNHEY and CDR2 is SVGAGI. Vbeta (60) and Jbeta (13) primers were used in the PCR. Assay: immunoSEQ multiplex PCR; the TCRdb copy retains only in-frame clones and omits some. Of roughly 140,000 clones listed, about 84% are singletons. This TCR was recovered from a woman aged 18-35 years in good health and CMV-seropositive. The chain recombines TRBV6-5 with TRBJ1-1; D ambiguous. The sequencing sample was made of PBMCs. The CDR3: CASRPTLAANTEAFF. CDR3 nucleotide sequence: TGTGCCAGCAGACCAACACTTGCGGCGAACACTGAAGCTTTCTTT.